This T cell receptor beta chain was identified in a study of cytomegalovirus exposure and HLA in healthy donors (dated by TCRdb to about 2017). Some background on the complete study: In an earlier analysis of several hundred of the donors, 276 Gb of sequence data and roughly 100 million unique TCR beta sequences from 180 million or so T cells were reported. Approximately 300 gigabases of sequencing data and around 88 million unique TCR sequences made up an early release that covered around 640 HLA-typed donors. Of the 398 genotyped donors, approximately 83% fell in the genetic ancestry cluster associated with self-reported Caucasian donors. The study aimed to test whether cataloging public T cell receptors could reveal signatures of past pathogen exposure. The T cell repertoires of 666 subjects were profiled by immunosequencing and related to cytomegalovirus serostatus. In addition to the first cohort of roughly 670 subjects, a separate validation cohort of approximately 110 different subjects was used. To predict cytomegalovirus infection status, the study brought together high-throughput TCR immunosequencing, statistical association of individual TCRs with disease status, and machine learning. To study patterns of TCR occurrence, a later analysis re-analyzed previously published TCR beta repertoires from around 670 donors and added high-resolution HLA genotyping. Rather than drawing on any new phenotypic data, the later analysis identified candidate immune exposures from TCR beta sequences and the way those sequences occurred across donors. An earlier analysis of 500 to 650 of the donors applied high-throughput TCR beta sequencing to assess whether each TCR beta V gene segment acted as functional or pseudogenic. Alongside the repertoire data, information on donor age, sex, ethnicity and CMV serostatus was compiled. In a later genetic analysis, genome-wide SNP genotypes for about 55% of the 666 donors were used, and that subset was treated as a discovery cohort. All discovery cohort repertoires had been generated on a single sequencing platform. Class I and class II HLA loci were covered by the typing at four-digit resolution. Typing coverage differed by locus: A, B, C, DRB1 and DQB1 were typed in about 629-640 donors, DQA1 in around 500, DPA1 in 600 to 610, and DPB1 in 400 to 490. Roughly five DR-DQ haplotypes were handled as single units for association and clustering, since linkage in the cohort was strong. Among several hundred genotyped donors of the cohort, an average of approximately 240,000 unique TCR beta nucleotide sequences was sequenced per donor, of which about 19% were non-productive. Results the study describes overall, beyond this receptor: A later analysis associated 17,000 or so TCR beta sequences with specific HLA alleles at a false discovery rate of 0.05. In an earlier analysis of some 500 of the donors, most TCR beta V segments were observed in productive rearrangements about 87% or about 30% of the time, broadly matching IMGT annotations. While some public TCRs were present in many individuals, most TCR sequences turned up only very rarely across donors. Correlated functional status among segregating V segments might reflect linkage disequilibrium, but an unknown experimental factor could not be ruled out. In vitro tests confirmed that a few of the cytomegalovirus-associated TCR beta chains recognize cytomegalovirus antigens. A further reported finding was that TCR beta sequences accurately predicted the HLA-A and HLA-B alleles for most subjects in the first cohort. Only TCR beta chains were sequenced in this cohort, and the absence of alpha or paired-chain data limited detectable features. In a later genetic analysis, fewer N-insertions in productive TCRs were reported among donors in an Asian-associated ancestry cluster than the approximately 710-donor mean. Compared with equally common non-associated chains, HLA-associated TCR beta chains in a later analysis were more clonally expanded and had lower generation probabilities. The study listed 170 or so TCR beta chains as associated with cytomegalovirus. According to a later analysis, TCR association rates differed among HLA loci, with DRB1 alleles showing the most associated TCRs and HLA-C alleles showing the fewest. A later genetic analysis associated a missense DCLRE1C variant with V-gene and J-gene trimming of TCR beta chains, and an independent cohort replicated the association. Because some donors lacked HLA typing at each locus, the association tests relied only on the typed subset. A later analysis found that most CMV-associated TCR beta chains appeared HLA-restricted, with HLA associations seemingly driven largely by CMV exposure. The sequencing pipeline was judged likely to have produced a cluster of highly shared sequence variants as a technical artifact. Presence/absence analyses assumed roughly uniform sequencing depth across donors, an assumption that may not hold. When HLA alleles, especially DR and DQ, strongly co-occurred, TCR associations were difficult to assign to individual alleles. In both the original and validation cohorts, the classifier was reported to diagnose cytomegalovirus status with high specificity and sensitivity. Some 16 rarely observed V segments, including chromosome 9 orphons, were excluded from the earlier analysis of a few hundred of the donors because counts were too low. The authors suggested that the approach could potentially be extended to other disease states and immunological phenotypes. A later analysis reported that several top co-occurrence clusters appeared linked to parvovirus B19, influenza, CMV and Epstein-Barr virus. The only immune exposure information available for the cohort was CMV serostatus.

Library prep was done by the immunoSEQ multiplex PCR assay. For the multiplex PCR, a mixture combining 60 forward primers for TCR Vbeta segments and 13 reverse primers for TCR Jbeta segments was used. The CDR3 region of rearranged TCR beta genes was amplified from genomic DNA with a multiplex PCR assay. Amplified TCR beta libraries were sequenced as 87-base-pair reads on the Illumina HiSeq System. For the original study's pipeline: Across the 500 to 700 repertoires, a later analysis counted tens of millions of unique TCR beta chains, roughly 11 million of which were shared by at least two donors. Raw reads were error-corrected and collapsed into unique sequences by a nearest-neighbor algorithm in which closely related sequences were merged to remove PCR and sequencing errors. V, D and J gene segments were assigned by aligning CDR3 sequences to IMGT reference sequences. Each retained sequence needed at least a six-nucleotide match to both a V gene segment and a J gene segment. Rearrangements were classified as productive when the CDR3 lacked stop codons and remained in frame with V and J, and all other rearrangements were classified as non-productive. Following IMGT convention, CDR3 was defined as the stretch from the second conserved V-encoded cysteine up to the conserved J-encoded phenylalanine. The earlier analysis of a few hundred of the donors excluded sequences that lacked an unambiguous match to a single V gene segment. An earlier analysis of roughly 590 of the donors called V segments functional above 56.7% productive rearrangements and segregating when the between-donor standard deviation exceeded 5%. A statistical classification framework was built to diagnose cytomegalovirus status from the catalog of TCR beta chain sequences. In a later analysis, TCR nucleotide sequences were compared against IMGT/GENE-DB human TR gene sequences so that V and J genes could be assigned. In a later analysis, CDR3 sequences and most-parsimonious VDJ recombination scenarios were assigned using the TCRdist pipeline. In a later analysis, every TCR beta chain was defined by the combination of its CDR3 amino acid sequence and its V-gene family, and reads without a unique V-gene family were dropped. As a way to deal with suspected cross-contamination and a sequencing artifact, a later analysis dropped 500 to 700 nucleotide sequences that were highly shared and had low generation probability. For each public chain, a later analysis derived a clonal expansion index from normalized ranks of inferred template counts within each repertoire. Generation probabilities in a later analysis came from a VDJ recombination model fitted to out-of-frame rearrangements, and those results were checked against IGoR. In a later analysis, TCR-TCR, TCR-HLA and TCR-CMV co-occurrence was scored with hypergeometric tests, and a repertoire-size bias correction was applied to TCR pairs. To estimate false discovery rates, a later analysis permuted the HLA or CMV assignments 20 times. A later analysis grouped co-occurring TCRs with DBSCAN, adding TCRdist sequence similarity when clustering within HLA-allele-positive subsets. Co-occurrence clustering excluded repertoires with fewer than 30,000 or more than 120,000 public chains, plus five with anomalous nucleotide sharing. As stored in TCRdb, this immuneACCESS dataset retains in-frame rearrangements with V and J assigned. A fraction of the clones does not appear; measured against another copy, unresolved V genes explain less than half of the discrepancy, and the remainder lacks a known reason. V and J calls and clone size are given by that table; D and trimming were obtained from the DNA. This sample has some 220,000 clones in its table, and approximately 80% of those were observed once. The ten largest clones capture about 0.58% of the sample.

The cohort was made up of 666 healthy bone marrow donors. All cohort members were sampled while nominally healthy, although unrecorded immune exposures were likely present. The donor was CMV seronegative and belonged to the group of approximately 320 seronegative cohort members. Every donor gave a peripheral blood sample, and the peripheral blood mononuclear cells from that sample were used for TCR beta sequencing. The Qiagen DNeasy Blood Extraction Kit was used to extract genomic DNA from the blood cell samples. This clone was picked up one time. The antigen this receptor binds is unknown. There are no base qualities to consult, and no much larger clone falls within one base. This clonotype was obtained from a middle-aged woman in good health and CMV-seronegative. The specimen sequenced was PBMCs.

The DNA is as follows: TGTGCCAGCAGGTTGGAGGGAACCACAGATACGCAGTATTTT. This is translated as CASRLEGTTDTQYF. The sequence links TRBV11-2 to TRBJ2-3; the best D guess is TRBD2, with 6 bases matching. V was cut back by 6 bases and J by 2 bases, leaving a gap of 12 bases between them. From the cysteine up to the phenylalanine, the CDR3 has a length of 14 residues. The entry retains the CDR3 DNA only, 42 bases that are in frame from base 1. CDR1 and CDR2 (SGHAT, FQNNGV) derive from the germline V gene. With the rest looked up from the reference TRBV11-2 and TRBJ2-3 genes rather than sequenced, the full variable domain is EAGVAQSPRYKIIEKRQSVAFWCNPISGHATLYWYQQILGQGPKLLIQFQNNGVVDDSQLPKDRFSAERLKGVDSTLKIQPAKLEDSAVYLCASRLEGTTDTQYFGPGTRLTVL.